Presented here are 21 T cell receptor beta chains from one specimen sequenced in a study of T cell responses to AZD1222 COVID-19 vaccine. Some clones are missing from TCRdb's copy, which holds only in-frame ones; the method was immunoSEQ multiplex PCR. The repertoire holds 100,000 or so clones, 80% to 90% seen once, with 35% to 45% in the top ten. The starting material was peripheral blood, obtained 28 days after the second AZD1222 dose. These TCRs come from an adult who received the AZD1222 COVID-19 vaccine.

The chain carries TRBV19 and TRBJ2-4, with 14 bases identical to TRBD2. Trimming at V came to 4 bases and at J to 8 bases, leaving 7 bases not matched to a gene. The CDR3 has 16 amino acids. CDR1 and CDR2 (germline): LNHDA, SQIVND (reference sequence). DNA for the CDR3: TGTGCCAGTAGTAAACTTCCGACTAGCGGGGGGGACATTCAGTACTTC. It specifies CASSKLPTSGGDIQYF.

The chain couples TRBV7-2 to TRBJ2-1; 9 positions match TRBD2. The CDR3 spans 17 residues. Unmatched junction bases numbered 6, after V lost 1 base and J lost 2 bases. The germline V gene has CDR1 SGHTA and CDR2 FQGNSA. The CDR3 bases are TGTGCCAGCAGCTTAGGGGGCGCGGGAGGGCCCTACAATGAGCAGTTCTTC. This encodes CASSLGGAGGPYNEQFF.

The chain couples TRBV7-3 to TRBJ2-5; a possible D gene is TRBD2 (6 bases). The CDR3 consists of 15 residues. In germline, CDR1 is SGHTA, CDR2 FQGTGA. V lost 5 bases and J lost 5, with 18 bases in between. The CDR3 region has the DNA TGTGCCAGCAGCCTCCGAGGGATCCGGGGGGAGACCCAGTACTTC. Translating it yields CASSLRGIRGETQYF.

The chain joins TRBV19 to TRBJ2-1; 8 bases agree with TRBD2. The CDR3 covers 13 residues. From germline, CDR1 is LNHDA and CDR2 SQIVND (reference sequence). The trim removed 1 base at V and 12 bases at J, leaving 5 bases unmatched. The CDR3 sequence is CASSIGSGAGQFF. The DNA of the CDR3 is TGTGCCAGTAGTATAGGTAGCGGGGCCGGGCAGTTCTTC. Full variable domain (rest looked up from reference TRBV19 and TRBJ2-1): DGGITQSPKYLFRKEGQNVTLSCEQNLNHDAMYWYRQDPGQGLRLIYYSQIVNDFQKGDIAEGYSVSREKKESFPLTVTSAQKNPTAFYLCASSIGSGAGQFFGPGTRLTVL.

The chain uses TRBV9 and TRBJ2-3, with 8 bases that match TRBD2. Germline lookup yields CDR1 SGDLS and CDR2 YYNGEE. With V trimmed by 0 bases and J by 0 bases, 12 bases remained unmatched. CDR3 length equals 19 residues. CDR3 coding DNA: TGTGCCAGCAGCGTAGATCACTTGGGCGGGAGGACCAGCACAGATACGCAGTATTTT. Translation: CASSVDHLGGRTSTDTQYF.

A few counts support this clone. This chain uses TRBV10-1 with TRBJ1-5; D gene uncertain. Germline values: CDR1 WNHNN, CDR2 SYGVQD (reference sequence). The CDR3 has 13 amino acids. Trimming cost V 0 bases and J 10 bases, with 10 bases left between them. The chain's CDR3 is CASSESFTSPQHF. CDR3 nucleotide sequence: TGCGCCAGCAGTGAGTCCTTTACCAGCCCCCAGCATTTT.

J is TRBJ1-1 and V is TRBV2, with TRBD1 as a possible D gene (5 bases). Trimming took off 7 bases at V and 0 bases at J, with 15 bases between the two ends. Germline CDR1 reads SNHLY; CDR2 reads FYNNEI. The CDR3 is made up of 15 amino acids. As DNA, the CDR3 is TGTGCCAGCACCAATCTAGGGGTTATGAACACTGAAGCTTTCTTT. Residues: CASTNLGVMNTEAFF. The full variable domain, completed using reference TRBV2 and TRBJ1-1, is EPEVTQTPSHQVTQMGQEVILRCVPISNHLYFYWYRQILGQKVEFLVSFYNNEISEKSEIFDDQFSVERPDGSNFTLKIRSTKLEDSAMYFCASTNLGVMNTEAFFGQGTRLTVV.

This clone was counted a few times. The chain couples TRBV19 to TRBJ2-5; D might be TRBD1 (5 bases). There are 12 residues in the CDR3. Germline-derived CDR1 and CDR2 are LNHDA and SQIVND (reference sequence). Trimming left V 4 bases short and J 5 bases short, with 8 bases between. Here the CDR3 reads CASSTGMETQYF. CDR3 nucleotide sequence: TGTGCCAGTAGTACAGGGATGGAGACCCAGTACTTC.

The chain carries TRBV10-3 and TRBJ2-3; maybe TRBD2 (5 bases). Germline CDR1 and CDR2: ENHRY and SYGVKD. The CDR3 runs 16 residues. Trimming removed 7 bases at V and 1 base at J, with 18 bases between. The DNA of the CDR3 is TGTGCCATCAACGAGGGCGCCGGGAAAGGCACAGATACGCAGTATTTT. It specifies CAINEGAGKGTDTQYF.

The chain has TRBV7-2 and TRBJ2-7, with D unresolved. CDR1 is SGHTA and CDR2 is FQGNSA in the germline V gene. The CDR3 has 12 residues. Trimming stripped 0 bases from V and 5 bases from J, with 5 bases between. The CDR3 region is CASSLARNEQYF. The CDR3 nucleotides read TGTGCCAGCAGCTTAGCGCGAAACGAGCAGTACTTC.

The chain recombines TRBV7-9 with TRBJ1-1; maybe TRBD1 (5 bases). The CDR3 is 15 amino acids. The V end lost 4 bases, the J end lost 1 base, and 13 bases lay between the germline ends. Germline V gene sequence: CDR1 SEHNR, CDR2 FQNEAQ (reference sequence). CDR3 DNA sequence: TGTGCCAGCAGCTCCCTTTGGAGGGGGAACACTGAAGCTTTCTTT. This sequence encodes CASSSLWRGNTEAFF.

The chain links TRBV7-3 to TRBJ1-6; D might be TRBD1 (6 bases). The CDR3 sequence is 15 residues long. Trimming took off 2 bases at V and 6 bases at J, with 11 bases between the two ends. Germline CDR1 reads SGHTA; CDR2 reads FQGTGA. CDR3 in amino acids: CASSLGAGANSPLHF. For the CDR3, the DNA is TGTGCCAGCAGCTTAGGCGCAGGGGCTAATTCACCCCTCCACTTT.

This chain connects TRBV10-3 to TRBJ2-1; D is possibly TRBD1 (6 bases). Germline V gene data show CDR1 as ENHRY and CDR2 as SYGVKD. This CDR3 has 14 amino acids. Trimming left V 4 bases short and J 9 bases short, with 16 bases between. The CDR3 region is CAISVGQGLGEQFF. The CDR3 DNA is TGTGCCATCAGTGTAGGGCAGGGGCTGGGTGAGCAGTTCTTC.

Here the CDR3 DNA reads TGTGCCAGCAGTTTCCCTAGCGGGAGTTCTCAGCAGTTCTTC. This sequence encodes CASSFPSGSSQQFF. V is TRBV28 and J is TRBJ2-1; 10 positions match TRBD2. V lost 3 bases and J lost 11; bases outside the gene matches: 7. The CDR3 loop spans 14 amino acids. Germline V gene lookup returns CDR1 MDHEN and CDR2 SYDVKM.

The chain combines TRBV7-9 with TRBJ1-1; 11 bases align to TRBD1. V lost 4 bases and J lost 7; bases outside the gene matches: 5. Germline V gene lookup returns CDR1 SEHNR and CDR2 FQNEAQ (reference sequence). This CDR3 spans 14 amino acids. The CDR3 sequence: CASSSGQGAFEAFF. For the CDR3, the DNA is TGTGCCAGCAGCTCCGGACAGGGGGCATTTGAAGCTTTCTTT.

The V call is TRBV6-2 or TRBV6-3, the J call TRBJ2-2; 12 bases fit TRBD2. Trimming at V came to 6 bases and at J to 1 base, leaving 9 bases not matched to a gene. The germline V gene has CDR1 MNHEY and CDR2 SVGEGT. CDR3 length: 18 residues. Here the CDR3 reads CASRPGGLAGLNTGELFF. For the CDR3, the DNA is TGTGCCAGCAGACCTGGAGGACTAGCGGGGTTGAACACCGGGGAGCTGTTTTTT.

V usage is TRBV19 and J usage is TRBJ1-6, with 11 bases aligning to TRBD1. V shed 6 bases and J 7 bases; nucleotides not matched to a gene: 5. CDR1 is LNHDA and CDR2 is SQIVND in the germline V gene (reference sequence). The CDR3 consists of 15 residues. The CDR3 region is CASRTGDRGNSPLHF. The CDR3 DNA is TGTGCCAGTAGGACCGGGGACAGGGGGAATTCACCCCTCCACTTT.

The CDR3 DNA reads as TGTGCCAGCAGTTTTGTGGGGGCAACTAATGAAAAACTGTTTTTT. Translating it yields CASSFVGATNEKLFF. The V and J genes are TRBV28 and TRBJ1-4, with D maybe TRBD1 (5 bases). The CDR3 is 15 amino acids. Germline V gene data show CDR1 as MDHEN and CDR2 as SYDVKM. The V end was cut by 3 bases, the J end by 0 bases, with 8 bases between.

The genes are TRBV7-6 and TRBJ2-1; 9 nucleotides line up with TRBD1. CDR3 length: 17 amino acids. Per germline, CDR1 SGHVS and CDR2 FNYEAQ. V lost 3 bases to trimming and J lost 6 bases; unmatched junction nucleotides: 12. The CDR3 reads CASSFMPPGQGPNEQFF. The CDR3 DNA sequence: TGTGCCAGCAGCTTCATGCCTCCGGGACAGGGACCCAATGAGCAGTTCTTC.

This clone was counted only a few times. V and J are TRBV4-2 and TRBJ1-4, with D unresolved. Per germline, CDR1 LGHNA and CDR2 YNFKEQ. The V and J ends lost 0 bases and 7 bases respectively, with 9 bases between them. This CDR3 has 14 amino acids. CDR3 residues: CASSQDFGSEKLFF. In DNA form, the CDR3 reads TGTGCCAGCAGCCAAGATTTCGGTTCTGAAAAACTGTTTTTT.

This clone came up once. The V gene is TRBV10-3, the J gene TRBJ2-7; 7 bases line up with TRBD2. V trimming: 0 bases; J trimming: 7 bases; junction bases outside the gene matches: 12. This CDR3 region has 16 residues. The germline V gene has CDR1 ENHRY and CDR2 SYGVKD. CDR3 bases: TGTGCCATCAGTGAGTCGCTGATCGGACTAGGCGATGAGCAGTACTTC. Translated, it gives CAISESLIGLGDEQYF.